This entry lists 25 T cell receptor beta chains sequenced from one sample in a study of spatial heterogeneity in lung cancer. TCRdb passed the 5' RACE reads through MiXCR, listing each CDR3 protein once. The sample lists around 110,000 distinct CDR3 sequences, 12% occurring once. Documented time point: blood at routine non-recurrence follow-up after resection. Unsorted whole RNA from tumor, nontumor lung or frozen PBMC underwent sequencing. Sequenced material: PBMCs, taken at follow-up. These receptors came from a male donor with early-stage non-small cell lung cancer.

The sample holds a few counts of this clonotype. The genes are TRBV6-5 and TRBJ1-5; 8 bases line up with TRBD1. With V trimmed by 5 bases and J by 2 bases, 5 bases remained unmatched. Germline V gives CDR1 MNHEY, CDR2 SVGAGI. The CDR3 sequence is 15 residues long. Here the CDR3 reads CASSAGTGGNQPQHF. CDR3 bases: TGTGCCAGCAGTGCCGGGACAGGAGGCAATCAGCCCCAGCATTTT.

This clonotype came up a few times. The chain joins TRBV6-6 to TRBJ2-1; 9 bases match TRBD1. Germline trimming cut 5 bases from V and 10 bases from J; bases unmatched to any gene: 12. The CDR3 sequence is 15 residues long. CDR1 and CDR2 (germline): MNHNY, SVGAGI (reference sequence). The CDR3 loop is CASSTWGQGVKEQFF. CDR3 DNA: TGTGCCAGCAGTACCTGGGGACAGGGAGTAAAAGAGCAGTTCTTC.

The sample holds many counts of this clonotype. The rearrangement uses TRBV20-1 and TRBJ2-7; D gene uncertain. CDR1 is DFQATT, CDR2 SNEGSKA, per germline (reference sequence). The V end lost 0 bases, the J end lost 6 bases, and 9 bases lay between the germline ends. There are 12 residues in the CDR3. CDR3 nucleotide sequence: TGCAGTGCTAGAGAAAAAGGTTCCGAGCAGTACTTC. This encodes CSAREKGSEQYF.

This chain joins TRBV3-1 and TRBJ2-1, with 12 positions matching TRBD2. CDR3 length equals 15 residues. The trim removed 4 bases at V and 4 bases at J, leaving 2 bases unmatched. CDR1 is LGHDT, CDR2 YNNKEL, per germline (reference sequence). CDR3 in DNA: TGTGCCAGCAGCCCCCTAGCGGGGGGGTACAATGAGCAGTTCTTC. It is translated as CASSPLAGGYNEQFF.

V is TRBV9 and J is TRBJ2-1; 7 bases are shared with TRBD1. The germline V gene has CDR1 SGDLS and CDR2 YYNGEE. J gave up 9 bases and V 0 bases, and 6 bases lay outside the gene matches. CDR3 length equals 14 residues. In DNA form, the CDR3 reads TGTGCCAGCAGCGTAGATCAGGGGGTCGCTGAGCAGTTCTTC. Translation: CASSVDQGVAEQFF.

The genes are TRBV28 and TRBJ1-5; D not resolved. This CDR3 has 14 residues. Trimming took off 5 bases at V and 6 bases at J, with 14 bases between the two ends. Germline V gene sequence: CDR1 MDHEN, CDR2 SYDVKM. The CDR3 reads CASSPHWDGQPQHF. CDR3 sequence (DNA): TGTGCCAGCAGTCCTCACTGGGATGGTCAGCCCCAGCATTTT.

This clonotype was counted ten times or more. V gene TRBV9 combines with J gene TRBJ2-7; 9 bases match TRBD2. Germline assignment: CDR1 SGDLS and CDR2 YYNGEE. Trimming cost V 3 bases and J 2 bases; bases outside gene matches: 9. The CDR3 totals 16 residues. CDR3 region: CASSALGSGGTYEQYF. The CDR3 DNA follows: TGTGCCAGCAGCGCCCTTGGCAGCGGGGGGACCTACGAGCAGTACTTC.

This clonotype was detected ten times or more. V gene TRBV28 combines with J gene TRBJ2-7; TRBD1 aligns across 11 bases. The CDR3 is made up of 15 amino acids. After removal of 4 bases from V and 5 bases from J, the junction contained 7 bases not matched to a gene. Germline CDR1 is MDHEN and CDR2 is SYDVKM. The CDR3 reads CASSSLGQGVNEQYF. The CDR3 nucleotides read TGTGCCAGCAGTTCCCTGGGACAGGGGGTCAACGAGCAGTACTTC.

This clonotype was counted ten times or more. CDR3 amino acids: CSARGPAGELFF. The CDR3 nucleotides are TGCAGTGCTAGGGGACCCGCCGGGGAGCTGTTTTTT. V and J are TRBV20-1 and TRBJ2-2, with D perhaps being TRBD1 or TRBD2 (5 bases each). V was clipped by 3 bases and J by 6 bases, with 8 bases between them. This CDR3 has 12 amino acids. Germline CDR1 reads DFQATT; CDR2 reads SNEGSKA (reference sequence).

CDR3 loop: CASSLGTGKEKLFF. The CDR3 DNA follows: TGTGCCAGCAGTTTGGGGACAGGGAAGGAAAAACTGTTTTTT. This chain uses TRBV28 with TRBJ1-4, with 9 bases aligning to TRBD1. Germline loops: CDR1 MDHEN, CDR2 SYDVKM. The CDR3 runs to 14 residues. V lost 3 bases, J lost 8 bases, and 4 bases stayed unmatched.

This clonotype occurred a few times. The V gene is TRBV2, the J gene TRBJ2-4; 7 positions agree with TRBD2. The CDR3 runs to 14 residues. V shed 2 bases and J 7 bases; nucleotides not matched to a gene: 5. Germline assignment: CDR1 SNHLY and CDR2 FYNNEI. The CDR3 coding sequence is TGTGCCAGCAGTGAAAGTCCCGGGGGGAACATTCAGTACTTC. Encoded protein: CASSESPGGNIQYF. Supplemented by reference TRBV2 and TRBJ2-4, the full variable domain reads EPEVTQTPSHQVTQMGQEVILRCVPISNHLYFYWYRQILGQKVEFLVSFYNNEISEKSEIFDDQFSVERPDGSNFTLKIRSTKLEDSAMYFCASSESPGGNIQYFGAGTRLSVL.

This clonotype was detected only a few times. V usage is TRBV27 and J usage is TRBJ2-7, with 10 bases aligning to TRBD1. The CDR3 runs to 15 residues. Germline-derived CDR1 and CDR2 are MNHEY and SMNVEV (reference sequence). V lost 5 bases and J lost 0; bases outside the gene matches: 4. DNA for the CDR3: TGTGCCAGCAGTAAGGGACAGGGGAGCTCCTACGAGCAGTACTTC. This codes for CASSKGQGSSYEQYF.

The rearrangement links TRBV7-8 to TRBJ2-4; D call uncertain. V was trimmed by 0 bases and J by 0 bases, leaving 27 bases between them. CDR3 size: 22 residues. The germline V gene has CDR1 SGHVS and CDR2 FQNEAQ. The CDR3 DNA reads TGTGCCAGCAGCTTAGCGCGCAGGTTTCCCACCCCATCGTCCTTAGCCAAAAACATTCAGTACTTC. Translation gives CASSLARRFPTPSSLAKNIQYF. Filled out from reference TRBV7-8 and TRBJ2-4, the complete variable domain reads GAGVSQSPRYKVAKRGQDVALRCDPISGHVSLFWYQQALGQGPEFLTYFQNEAQLDKSGLPSDRFFAERPEGSVSTLKIQRTQQEDSAVYLCASSLARRFPTPSSLAKNIQYFGAGTRLSVL.

The V call is TRBV6-5, the J call TRBJ1-2, with a possible D match to TRBD1 (6 bases). Trimming left V 7 bases short and J 2 bases short, with 14 bases between. The germline gives CDR1 MNHEY, CDR2 SVGAGI. The CDR3 spans 14 residues. CDR3 sequence reads: CASNSADRNYGYTF. The CDR3 DNA follows: TGTGCCAGCAACTCAGCCGACAGGAACTATGGCTACACCTTC.

The V call is TRBV5-1, the J call TRBJ2-3, with D uncertain. Trimming left V 4 bases short and J 4 bases short, with 19 bases between. Germline values: CDR1 SGHRS, CDR2 YFSETQ. This CDR3 has 16 amino acids. CDR3: CASSLVLGLDADTQYF. The CDR3 nucleotides are TGCGCCAGCAGCCTGGTCTTAGGGCTGGACGCAGATACGCAGTATTTT.

This clonotype was detected only a few times. This rearrangement joins TRBV20-1 to TRBJ1-2, with D perhaps TRBD1 (5 bases). CDR3 length: 15 residues. V was trimmed by 6 bases and J by 0 bases, leaving 17 bases between them. Germline CDR1 reads DFQATT; CDR2 reads SNEGSKA (reference sequence). For the CDR3, the DNA is TGCAGTGCCCGAGCGCTACAGGTTCCTAACTATGGCTACACCTTC. This gives the protein CSARALQVPNYGYTF.

In this sample, this clonotype turned up a few times. The chain is built from TRBV7-2 and TRBJ1-6; tentative D call: TRBD1 (5 bases). Germline CDR1 is SGHTA and CDR2 is FQGNSA. There are 14 residues in the CDR3. The V and J ends lost 3 bases and 5 bases respectively, with 8 bases between them. The DNA for the CDR3 is TGTGCCAGCAGCTTGGCCAGGGATAATTCACCCCTCCACTTT. Translated, it gives CASSLARDNSPLHF.

This clonotype has a count of ten or more. This chain connects TRBV4-1 to TRBJ1-5; perhaps TRBD1 as D (6 bases). The V gene's germline CDR1 is MGHRA and CDR2 YSYEKL. The CDR3 loop spans 15 amino acids. V shed 0 bases and J shed 5 bases, with 11 bases lying between them. CDR3 residues: CASSQEGTSDQPQHF. The CDR3 DNA reads as TGCGCCAGCAGCCAAGAAGGGACAAGCGATCAGCCCCAGCATTTT.

This clonotype was picked up many times. A read error may account for a junction end that differs from germline. The chain uses TRBV10-3 and TRBJ2-7; TRBD2 matches at 11 bases. This CDR3 region has 15 residues. Germline V gene sequence: CDR1 ENHRY, CDR2 SYGVKD. CDR3 DNA: TGTGCCATCAGAGAAGCCGGGACTAGCGGCTCGCTTGAGCACTTC. Amino acids: CAIREAGTSGSLEHF.

This chain connects TRBV19 to TRBJ1-5; D may be TRBD1 (6 bases). V dropped 4 bases and J dropped 1 base, with 11 bases sitting between them. Germline V gives CDR1 LNHDA, CDR2 SQIVND (reference sequence). The CDR3 contains 15 residues. CDR3 bases: TGTGCCAGTAGTACCACTCAGGGGAGCAATCAGCCCCAGCATTTT. Amino acids: CASSTTQGSNQPQHF.

The V and J genes are TRBV11-2 and TRBJ1-1, with D unclear. CDR1 and CDR2 (germline): SGHAT, FQNNGV. This CDR3 has 16 amino acids. Trimming removed 3 bases at V and 1 base at J, with 15 bases between. The CDR3 DNA reads as TGTGCCAGCAGCTTTTTCCTAGGACGCAAGAACACTGAAGCTTTCTTT. Translation: CASSFFLGRKNTEAFF.

The CDR3 reads CASRPGSLGQGTQYF. CDR3 sequence (DNA): TGTGCCAGCAGGCCCGGGAGTTTGGGGCAAGGTACGCAGTATTTT. This sequence joins TRBV27 and TRBJ2-3, with D tentatively TRBD2 (6 bases). V was trimmed by 6 bases and J by 8 bases, leaving 21 bases between them. Germline values: CDR1 MNHEY, CDR2 SMNVEV (reference sequence). This CDR3 has 15 residues.

This chain connects TRBV20-1 to TRBJ1-5; D call uncertain. CDR3 length equals 15 residues. Per the germline V gene, CDR1 is DFQATT and CDR2 is SNEGSKA (reference sequence). The ends were cut back, 0 bases at V and 0 bases at J, with 9 bases in the middle. CDR3 region: CSARDSWSSNQPQHF. The CDR3 DNA sequence: TGCAGTGCTAGAGATTCATGGAGTAGCAATCAGCCCCAGCATTTT.

Concerning this clonotype: A clone one base away is much larger, so this may be a read error. The chain uses TRBV2 and TRBJ1-2; TRBD1 agrees at 9 bases. From germline, CDR1 is SNHLY and CDR2 FYNNEI. The CDR3 has 13 residues. The CDR3: CPSSIQGAWGYTF. The DNA for the CDR3 is TGTCCCAGCAGTATACAGGGGGCATGGGGCTACACCTTC.

This CDR3 is CASSSNGRAIYGYTF. For the CDR3, the DNA is TGTGCCAGCAGCTCTAACGGGAGAGCAATATATGGCTACACCTTC. The chain links TRBV5-4 to TRBJ1-2; the D is unclear. V was shortened by 3 bases and J by 5 bases, with 17 bases between the two germline ends. Germline assignment: CDR1 SGHNT and CDR2 YYREEE (reference sequence). CDR3 length: 15 amino acids.